These 32 T cell receptor beta chains were sequenced from one sample in a study of Ad26.COV2.S vaccination and SARS-CoV-2 variants. Stated treatment: roughly 19 received Ad26.COV2.S at low or high dose, single or two shots; 5 received placebo; per-sample allocation not given. Sampling was performed 63 days after the first vaccine or placebo injection. The assay was immunoSEQ multiplex PCR, and TCRdb's table has in-frame clones only and misses some. Of hundreds of thousands of clones listed, approximately 92% were seen once; the top ten hold 2.5%. The sequencing used peripheral blood, collected in a trial of Ad26.COV2.S vaccine versus placebo. The receptors shown here come from a person aged 18-65 years who received the Ad26.COV2.S COVID-19 vaccine or a placebo.

This sequence joins TRBV7-9 and TRBJ2-1, with 7 bases fitting TRBD1. Germline values: CDR1 SEHNR, CDR2 FQNEAQ (reference sequence). The CDR3 extends over 14 amino acids. The junction had 6 bases not matched to a gene; V was cut back by 7 bases and J by 3 bases. CDR3 in amino acids: CASTIDRVYNEQFF. The CDR3 coding sequence is TGTGCCAGCACCATAGACAGGGTCTACAATGAGCAGTTCTTC.

The chain uses TRBV5-1 and TRBJ2-2, with D hard to call. Trimming pared 6 bases from V and 3 bases from J, leaving 9 bases between. Per the germline V gene, CDR1 is SGHRS and CDR2 is YFSETQ. The CDR3 is 13 residues long. The CDR3 nucleotides are TGCGCCAGCACCTTTGAATACACCGGGGAGCTGTTTTTT. Translated: CASTFEYTGELFF.

This chain joins TRBV18 and TRBJ2-7; D is possibly TRBD2 (6 bases). Looked up from germline, CDR1 is KGHSH and CDR2 is LQKENI. Trimming removed 0 bases from V and 1 base from J, with 13 bases in between. This CDR3 has 16 residues. The chain's CDR3 is CASSPPPGTASYEQYF. For the CDR3, the DNA is TGTGCCAGCTCACCACCACCAGGGACTGCATCCTACGAGCAGTACTTC.

V usage is TRBV6-1 and J usage is TRBJ1-1, with D maybe TRBD1 (5 bases). Trimming took off 3 bases at V and 3 bases at J, with 8 bases between the two ends. The CDR3 has 13 amino acids. Germline V gene data show CDR1 as MNHNS and CDR2 as SASEGT. This CDR3 is CASSEVGDTEAFF. In DNA, the CDR3 is TGTGCCAGCAGTGAGGTGGGGGACACTGAAGCTTTCTTT.

The chain couples TRBV18 to TRBJ1-3; no clear D gene. Looked up from germline, CDR1 is KGHSH and CDR2 is LQKENI. V shed 2 bases and J shed 5 bases, with 16 bases lying between them. The length of the CDR3 is 16 residues. CDR3 sequence reads: CASSPSPRGGRNTIYF. The CDR3, as DNA: TGTGCCAGCTCACCATCCCCCCGGGGTGGCCGAAACACCATATATTTT.

This clone was observed once. The DNA of the CDR3 is TGTGCCACCAAGCTTAGAAATAGCGGGGGATTCTACGAGCAGTACTTC. Translation: CATKLRNSGGFYEQYF. The rearrangement uses TRBV11-2 and TRBJ2-7; the match to TRBD2 covers 9 bases. This CDR3 contains 16 residues. Germline V gene lookup returns CDR1 SGHAT and CDR2 FQNNGV. The V gene end was trimmed by 10 bases and the J gene end by 3 bases; junction bases not matched to a gene: 16.

The V gene is TRBV10-3, the J gene TRBJ2-5; weak D call: TRBD1 (5 bases). The CDR3 length is 17 residues. In germline, CDR1 is ENHRY, CDR2 SYGVKD. V dropped 4 bases and J dropped 5 bases, with 23 bases sitting between them. The CDR3, as DNA: TGTGCCATCAGTGGTCCCCCGGACACCGCCTTCGCGGAGACCCAGTACTTC. This codes for CAISGPPDTAFAETQYF.

The V call is TRBV6-1, the J call TRBJ2-3; 11 positions match TRBD2. The trim removed 3 bases at V and 2 bases at J, leaving 4 bases unmatched. Per the germline V gene, CDR1 is MNHNS and CDR2 is SASEGT. The length of the CDR3 is 16 residues. CDR3 sequence reads: CASSDIAGGTTDTQYF. CDR3 DNA sequence: TGTGCCAGCAGTGATATAGCGGGAGGGACCACAGATACGCAGTATTTT.

The V gene is TRBV29-1, the J gene TRBJ2-6; 7 nucleotides agree with TRBD2. The CDR3 runs to 16 residues. Germline trimming cut 7 bases from V and 0 bases from J; bases unmatched to any gene: 9. The germline V gene encodes CDR1 SQVTM and CDR2 ANQGSEA. CDR3: CSAGQGGVSGANVLTF. DNA of the CDR3: TGCAGCGCGGGGCAGGGAGGGGTCTCTGGGGCCAACGTCCTGACTTTC. Complete variable domain (other parts from reference TRBV29-1 and TRBJ2-6): SAVISQKPSRDICQRGTSLTIQCQVDSQVTMMFWYRQQPGQSLTLIATANQGSEATYESGFVIDKFPISRPNLTFSTLTVSNMSPEDSSIYLCSAGQGGVSGANVLTFGAGSRLTVL.

This clone was recorded once. The rearrangement uses TRBV14 and TRBJ1-4; 9 nucleotides line up with TRBD1. J lost 10 bases, V lost 0 bases, and 12 bases had no gene match. Germline CDR1 is SGHDN and CDR2 is FVKESK. The CDR3 has 17 residues. The CDR3 nucleotides read TGTGCCAGCAGCCAAGAGATGTGGGACAGGGATCCCCGAAAACTGTTTTTT. It encodes CASSQEMWDRDPRKLFF. The whole variable domain, filled in from reference TRBV14 and TRBJ1-4, reads EAGVTQFPSHSVIEKGQTVTLRCDPISGHDNLYWYRRVMGKEIKFLLHFVKESKQDESGMPNNRFLAERTGGTYSTLKVQPAELEDSGVYFCASSQEMWDRDPRKLFFGSGTQLSVL.

The chain employs TRBV4-3 and TRBJ1-4; 7 bases agree with TRBD1. With V trimmed by 4 bases and J by 8 bases, 10 bases remained unmatched. Germline loops: CDR1 LGHNA, CDR2 YSLEER. CDR3 length equals 15 residues. The CDR3 region is CASSLGANRGEKLFF. The CDR3 DNA reads as TGCGCCAGCAGCCTGGGGGCGAACAGGGGCGAAAAACTGTTTTTT.

The chain has TRBV28 and TRBJ2-5; tentatively, D is TRBD1 or TRBD2 (5 bases each). Germline V CDR1 and CDR2: MDHEN, SYDVKM. The ends were cut back, 6 bases at V and 3 bases at J, with 20 bases in the middle. The CDR3 runs to 16 residues. CDR3 sequence: CASSTPMAVGEETQYF. The CDR3 nucleotides are TGTGCCAGCAGCACCCCCATGGCAGTGGGGGAAGAGACCCAGTACTTC.

This rearrangement joins TRBV5-1 to TRBJ2-1; D is possibly TRBD2 (7 bases). The CDR3 is 16 amino acids. CDR1 is SGHRS, CDR2 YFSETQ, per germline. Trimming shortened V by 6 bases and J by 3 bases, and 19 bases separated the two germline ends. The DNA for the CDR3 is TGCGCCAGCACCCAAACCGGGGGAGGGGGCTACAATGAGCAGTTCTTC. This codes for CASTQTGGGGYNEQFF.

The J gene is TRBJ1-2, the V gene TRBV18; D uncertain. Germline-derived CDR1 and CDR2 are KGHSH and LQKENI. The V end lost 4 bases, the J end lost 2 bases, and 14 bases lay between the germline ends. The CDR3 is 15 amino acids. CDR3 coding DNA: TGTGCCAGCTCACTAAATTGGCAGATCAACTATGGCTACACCTTC. Its protein is CASSLNWQINYGYTF.

This chain connects TRBV5-4 to TRBJ2-1, with D possibly being TRBD1 or TRBD2 (6 bases each). From germline, CDR1 is SGHNT and CDR2 YYREEE (reference sequence). Trimming left V 2 bases short and J 3 bases short, with 18 bases between. The CDR3 is made up of 17 amino acids. CDR3: CASSLLFSGANYNEQFF. In DNA, the CDR3 is TGTGCCAGCAGCTTACTGTTTTCGGGGGCAAACTACAATGAGCAGTTCTTC.

The chain recombines TRBV5-1 with TRBJ2-2; maybe TRBD1 (6 bases). The CDR3 runs 17 residues. V was pared by 0 bases and J by 7 bases, with 19 bases between. Germline values: CDR1 SGHRS, CDR2 YFSETQ. The CDR3 region is CASSLARVGAVVGELFF. The CDR3 DNA reads as TGCGCCAGCAGCTTGGCCAGAGTGGGGGCCGTAGTCGGGGAGCTGTTTTTT.

The chain recombines TRBV11-1 with TRBJ2-3; D call uncertain. Trimming took off 5 bases at V and 2 bases at J, with 14 bases between the two ends. Germline CDR1 SGHAT, CDR2 FQDESV (reference sequence). The CDR3 totals 15 residues. The CDR3 nucleotides are TGTGCCAGCAGCCCTGAAGGACCGTACACAGATACGCAGTATTTT. This codes for CASSPEGPYTDTQYF.

The CDR3 loop reads CATSRDRDEAGFFRYEQYF. The CDR3, as DNA: TGTGCCACCAGCAGAGATCGCGATGAGGCGGGGTTTTTCCGCTACGAGCAGTACTTC. The chain employs TRBV15 and TRBJ2-7; possibly TRBD2 for D (6 bases). The CDR3 contains 19 residues. V lost 0 bases, J lost 3 bases, and 24 bases lay in between. CDR1 is LNHNV and CDR2 is YYDKDF in the germline V gene (reference sequence).

This chain connects TRBV19 to TRBJ2-3; D could derive from TRBD1 or TRBD2 (6 bases each). Trimming stripped 5 bases from V and 4 bases from J, with 13 bases between. The germline V gene encodes CDR1 LNHDA and CDR2 SQIVND (reference sequence). There are 14 residues in the CDR3. This chain's CDR3 is CASSDRGRADTQYF. CDR3 bases: TGTGCCAGTAGTGATCGGGGGCGGGCAGATACGCAGTATTTT.

The CDR3 is CASSQGTGRGDQPQHF. CDR3 coding DNA: TGTGCCAGCAGCCAAGGGACAGGTCGAGGCGATCAGCCCCAGCATTTT. The chain carries TRBV3-1 (or the pseudogene TRBV3-2) and TRBJ1-5, with TRBD1 matching over 7 bases. Looked up from germline, CDR1 is LGHDT and CDR2 is YNNKEL (reference sequence). The V segment lost 1 base and the J segment 5 bases; nucleotides outside the gene matches: 8. The CDR3 consists of 16 residues.

This rearrangement joins TRBV6-5 to TRBJ2-7; D is perhaps TRBD1 (7 bases). CDR3 length: 13 amino acids. CDR1 MNHEY and CDR2 SVGAGI come from the germline V gene. Trimming shortened V by 7 bases and J by 5 bases, and 15 bases separated the two germline ends. The CDR3 DNA sequence: TGTGCCAGCACCCCGCCAGGGGGGAACGAGCAGTACTTC. It encodes CASTPPGGNEQYF.

The V and J genes are TRBV7-8 and TRBJ2-3, with D possibly being TRBD2 (6 bases). CDR3 length: 17 residues. V was shortened by 2 bases and J by 3 bases, with 18 bases between the two germline ends. Germline assignment: CDR1 SGHVS and CDR2 FQNEAQ. The CDR3 is CASSLRIGTEGTDTQYF. The CDR3 DNA reads TGTGCCAGCAGCTTAAGGATTGGGACGGAGGGAACAGATACGCAGTATTTT.

The chain employs TRBV7-6 and TRBJ2-3; 9 bases are shared with TRBD1. The germline gives CDR1 SGHVS, CDR2 FNYEAQ. Trimming at V came to 5 bases and at J to 2 bases, leaving 5 bases not matched to a gene. The CDR3 extends over 15 amino acids. The CDR3 region is CASSTGQGLTDTQYF. Written as DNA, the CDR3 is TGTGCCAGCAGCACCGGACAGGGGCTCACAGATACGCAGTATTTT.

The J gene is TRBJ2-1, the V gene TRBV9; 7 bases are a match to TRBD2. Germline CDR1 SGDLS, CDR2 YYNGEE. Trimming cost V 0 bases and J 6 bases; bases outside gene matches: 9. The CDR3 is 16 residues long. CDR3: CASSVATWERGNEQFF. The CDR3 DNA reads as TGTGCCAGCAGCGTAGCTACGTGGGAGCGGGGCAATGAGCAGTTCTTC.

The V call is TRBV11-2, the J call TRBJ2-1; the D gene could be TRBD1 or TRBD2 (5 bases each). CDR1 SGHAT and CDR2 FQNNGV come from the germline V gene. The V end was cut by 0 bases, the J end by 6 bases, with 15 bases between. The CDR3 contains 16 residues. CDR3 DNA sequence: TGTGCCAGCAGCTTAGATGGGGCCTGGGGGATCAATGAGCAGTTCTTC. Its translation: CASSLDGAWGINEQFF.

CDR3 residues: CASSPGTSGANTGELFF. The DNA for the CDR3 is TGCGCCAGCAGCCCCGGGACTAGCGGGGCAAACACCGGGGAGCTGTTTTTT. V gene TRBV5-1 combines with J gene TRBJ2-2; the match to TRBD2 covers 13 bases. With 4 bases clipped from V and 2 bases from J, the junction kept 5 bases outside the gene matches. The V gene's germline CDR1 is SGHRS and CDR2 YFSETQ. The CDR3 has 17 residues.

The rearrangement uses TRBV20-1 and TRBJ1-3; D unresolved. The CDR3 is made up of 11 amino acids. The germline gives CDR1 DFQATT, CDR2 SNEGSKA (reference sequence). Trimming removed 7 bases at V and 3 bases at J, with 7 bases between. This CDR3 is CSGRVGNTIYF. As DNA, the CDR3 is TGCAGTGGTCGAGTTGGAAACACCATATATTTT.

The rearrangement joins TRBV5-4 to TRBJ1-2, with TRBD1 matching 8 bases. CDR1 and CDR2 (germline): SGHNT, YYREEE (reference sequence). The CDR3 is made up of 15 amino acids. Unmatched junction bases numbered 7, after V lost 0 bases and J lost 6 bases. Here the CDR3 DNA reads TGTGCCAGCAGCTTGGCCAGGGGGCAGTCAGATGGCTACACCTTC. Translating it yields CASSLARGQSDGYTF.

The rearrangement joins TRBV6-5 to TRBJ1-1; 7 bases fit TRBD1. V dropped 2 bases and J dropped 4; count of bases not matched to a gene: 7. Germline values: CDR1 MNHEY, CDR2 SVGAGI. This CDR3 contains 15 residues. The CDR3 bases are TGTGCCAGCAGTTACGGCCCCAACAGGGGCACTGAAGCTTTCTTT. Amino acid sequence: CASSYGPNRGTEAFF.

This clone was counted a few times. This chain joins TRBV5-1 and TRBJ1-5; maybe TRBD1 (5 bases). V lost 0 bases to trimming and J lost 11 bases, with 12 bases between them. The CDR3 has 13 amino acids. The germline V gene has CDR1 SGHRS and CDR2 YFSETQ. The CDR3 coding sequence is TGCGCCAGCAGCTTGGATGGGGCCCCGGCCCAGCATTTT. Protein: CASSLDGAPAQHF. Looking up the rest from reference TRBV5-1 and TRBJ1-5 gives the full variable domain: KAGVTQTPRYLIKTRGQQVTLSCSPISGHRSVSWYQQTPGQGLQFLFEYFSETQRNKGNFPGRFSGRQFSNSRSEMNVSTLELGDSALYLCASSLDGAPAQHFGDGTRLSIL.

J is TRBJ1-3 and V is TRBV5-6; TRBD1 matches 7 bases. CDR1 is SGHDT and CDR2 is YYEEEE in the germline V gene. J was trimmed by 0 bases and V by 4 bases; bases with no gene match: 10. The CDR3 runs 17 residues. The CDR3 reads CASSHPTGSFSGNTIYF. In DNA, the CDR3 is TGTGCCAGCAGCCATCCGACAGGGTCCTTCTCTGGAAACACCATATATTTT.

The rearrangement uses TRBV28 and TRBJ1-3, with D unclear. V was cut by 2 bases and J by 4 bases, with 12 bases left in between. The CDR3 spans 15 residues. The germline CDR1 and CDR2 sequences are MDHEN and SYDVKM. This CDR3 reads CASSLITRFGNTIYF. CDR3 DNA sequence: TGTGCCAGCAGTTTAATTACTCGGTTCGGAAACACCATATATTTT.